This passage covers 27 T cell receptor beta chains from one sample sequenced in a study of PD-1 blockade in classical Hodgkin lymphoma. As for time point: cycle 4 day 1 (C4D1), after around six weeks of nivolumab. Every patient relapsed after autologous stem cell transplantation, and brentuximab vedotin exposure varied. Here immunoSEQ multiplex PCR was the method, and the copy in TCRdb shows in-frame clones only, minus some. The sample yields approximately 30,000 clones, about 82% seen once. The sequencing used peripheral blood mononuclear cells (PBMCs), collected before the fourth cycle of nivolumab. These receptor sequences come from a human donor with classical Hodgkin lymphoma.

The chain couples TRBV11-3 to TRBJ2-1; TRBD1 might be the D (5 bases). Germline CDR1 SGHNT, CDR2 YENEEA. The ends were cut back, 0 bases at V and 7 bases at J, with 13 bases in the middle. CDR3 length: 15 amino acids. CDR3 amino acids: CASSLEGRVGNEQFF. The CDR3 DNA reads TGTGCCAGCAGCTTAGAAGGCAGGGTGGGGAATGAGCAGTTCTTC.

The chain recombines TRBV5-1 with TRBJ2-1; 11 nucleotides agree with TRBD2. This CDR3 region has 15 residues. V gave up 7 bases and J gave up 4 bases; unmatched junction bases: 7. Germline values: CDR1 SGHRS, CDR2 YFSETQ. The CDR3: CASVPGTSGYNEQFF. The CDR3 DNA is TGCGCCAGCGTTCCCGGGACTAGCGGTTACAATGAGCAGTTCTTC.

V gene TRBV29-1 combines with J gene TRBJ1-2, with TRBD1 identical over 10 bases. Germline assignment: CDR1 SQVTM and CDR2 ANQGSEA. The CDR3 runs 15 residues. J lost 4 bases, V lost 7 bases, and 12 bases had no gene match. The CDR3 region has the DNA TGCAGCGCCGTAGGGACAGGGGCCTCACCCTATGGCTACACCTTC. Translation gives CSAVGTGASPYGYTF.

V usage is TRBV28 and J usage is TRBJ2-1; 13 bases are shared with TRBD2. The germline V gene encodes CDR1 MDHEN and CDR2 SYDVKM. After removal of 4 bases from V and 6 bases from J, the junction contained 12 bases not matched to a gene. This CDR3 is 18 amino acids long. This CDR3 reads CASSSLRVGTSGINEQFF. CDR3 nucleotide sequence: TGTGCCAGCAGTTCCTTGCGCGTCGGGACTAGCGGGATCAATGAGCAGTTCTTC.

The chain links TRBV6-1 to TRBJ2-6; 7 bases fit TRBD2. J lost 0 bases, V lost 4 bases, and 6 bases had no gene match. The germline gives CDR1 MNHNS, CDR2 SASEGT. The CDR3 totals 17 residues. In DNA, the CDR3 is TGTGCCAGCAGTGTCCGGGGAGGGGTCTCTGGGGCCAACGTCCTGACTTTC. It encodes CASSVRGGVSGANVLTF.

J is TRBJ2-3 and V is TRBV18, with 8 bases lining up with TRBD2. This CDR3 has 14 amino acids. The V gene's germline CDR1 is KGHSH and CDR2 LQKENI. With V trimmed by 2 bases and J by 5 bases, 3 bases remained unmatched. Here the CDR3 reads CASSPVAGGDTQYF. The CDR3, as DNA: TGTGCCAGCTCACCAGTGGCGGGAGGAGATACGCAGTATTTT.

The chain recombines TRBV5-1 with TRBJ2-1; 7 bases line up with TRBD2. Trimming took 0 bases from V and 4 from J; bases not matched to a gene: 7. CDR1 is SGHRS and CDR2 is YFSETQ in the germline V gene. CDR3 length: 16 residues. The CDR3 sequence is CASSLVAGVYYNEQFF. CDR3 DNA: TGCGCCAGCAGCTTGGTGGCGGGAGTATATTACAATGAGCAGTTCTTC.

V gene TRBV19 combines with J gene TRBJ2-7; D is possibly TRBD1 or TRBD2 (5 bases each). V dropped 3 bases and J dropped 3 bases, with 18 bases sitting between them. Germline V gives CDR1 LNHDA, CDR2 SQIVND (reference sequence). The CDR3 length is 16 residues. The CDR3: CASSIRSGTMIYEQYF. CDR3 DNA sequence: TGTGCCAGTAGTATTCGTTCAGGGACGATGATCTACGAGCAGTACTTC.

This clone was detected once. The chain is built from TRBV25-1 and TRBJ1-2; a possible D gene is TRBD1 (6 bases). The ends were cut back, 6 bases at V and 2 bases at J, with 10 bases in the middle. Germline V gene lookup returns CDR1 MGHDK and CDR2 SYGVNS. The CDR3 is made up of 13 amino acids. In DNA, the CDR3 is TGTGCCAGCAGCAAGGGGGTAAACTATGGCTACACCTTC. This encodes CASSKGVNYGYTF.

The rearrangement joins TRBV6-5 to TRBJ1-2, with D hard to call. V was clipped by 2 bases and J by 7 bases, with 11 bases between them. This CDR3 spans 13 amino acids. From germline, CDR1 is MNHEY and CDR2 SVGAGI. CDR3 sequence: CASSYRSVAGYTF. The CDR3 nucleotides read TGTGCCAGCAGTTACCGGTCAGTAGCTGGCTACACCTTC.

The chain links TRBV6-5 to TRBJ1-1; TRBD1 matches at 11 bases. The CDR3 has 15 residues. Germline V gene sequence: CDR1 MNHEY, CDR2 SVGAGI. The V segment lost 6 bases and the J segment 1 base; nucleotides outside the gene matches: 4. The CDR3 region is CASRRTGGTNTEAFF. The CDR3 DNA sequence: TGTGCCAGCAGACGGACAGGGGGCACGAACACTGAAGCTTTCTTT.

This clone was counted a single time. The chain links TRBV10-3 to TRBJ1-1, with 9 bases matching TRBD1. The germline gives CDR1 ENHRY, CDR2 SYGVKD. V lost 5 bases and J lost 0; bases outside the gene matches: 4. The CDR3 runs to 15 residues. CDR3 bases: TGTGCCATCAGTTCAGGACAGGGGCTGAACACTGAAGCTTTCTTT. As protein: CAISSGQGLNTEAFF.

J is TRBJ2-3 and V is TRBV10-1, with D unresolved. Germline-derived CDR1 and CDR2 are WNHNN and SYGVQD (reference sequence). V was clipped by 4 bases and J by 6 bases, with 14 bases between them. The CDR3 is 14 residues long. This CDR3 reads CASSGGVSRDTQYF. As DNA, the CDR3 is TGCGCCAGCAGTGGTGGGGTCTCGAGGGATACGCAGTATTTT.

This sequence joins TRBV9 and TRBJ2-7; D not certain. Trimming stripped 0 bases from V and 3 bases from J, with 10 bases between. CDR3 length equals 14 residues. From germline, CDR1 is SGDLS and CDR2 YYNGEE. CDR3 in amino acids: CASSVADNYYEQYF. In nucleotides, the CDR3 is TGTGCCAGCAGCGTAGCTGACAACTACTACGAGCAGTACTTC. The entire variable domain, with the rest obtained from reference TRBV9 and TRBJ2-7, is as follows: DSGVTQTPKHLITATGQRVTLRCSPRSGDLSVYWYQQSLDQGLQFLIQYYNGEERAKGNILERFSAQQFPDLHSELNLSSLELGDSALYFCASSVADNYYEQYFGPGTRLTVT.

This chain links TRBV5-1 with TRBJ1-1, with D uncertain. The CDR3 is 14 amino acids. Deletions cut 2 bases from V and 1 base from J, with 9 bases between. Germline V CDR1 and CDR2: SGHRS, YFSETQ. The CDR3 sequence is CASSLDRPNTEAFF. CDR3 nucleotides: TGCGCCAGCAGCTTAGACCGTCCGAACACTGAAGCTTTCTTT.

The V call is TRBV28, the J call TRBJ2-5; 12 nucleotides line up with TRBD2. The trim removed 11 bases at V and 5 bases at J, leaving 12 bases unmatched. Looked up from germline, CDR1 is MDHEN and CDR2 is SYDVKM. The CDR3 totals 15 residues. The CDR3 sequence: CASGLAGMFRETQYF. CDR3 nucleotides: TGTGCCTCCGGACTAGCGGGAATGTTTAGGGAGACCCAGTACTTC. The full variable domain, completed using reference TRBV28 and TRBJ2-5, is DVKVTQSSRYLVKRTGEKVFLECVQDMDHENMFWYRQDPGLGLRLIYFSYDVKMKEKGDIPEGYSVSREKKERFSLILESASTNQTSMYLCASGLAGMFRETQYFGPGTRLLVL.

J is TRBJ2-5 and V is TRBV25-1; 7 bases map to TRBD1. Looked up from germline, CDR1 is MGHDK and CDR2 is SYGVNS. V lost 7 bases, J lost 4 bases, and 6 bases stayed unmatched. The CDR3 loop spans 13 amino acids. Written as DNA, the CDR3 is TGTGCCAGCAACTATAGACAGGGAGAGACCCAGTACTTC. Translating gives CASNYRQGETQYF.

This clone was seen more than once but under ten times. The chain combines TRBV4-1 with TRBJ1-5; D is uncertain. Per the germline V gene, CDR1 is MGHRA and CDR2 is YSYEKL. The CDR3 totals 13 residues. The V gene lost 4 bases and the J gene lost 7 bases, with 11 bases spanning the gap. The CDR3, as DNA: TGCGCCAGCAGCCTAACACCCGAGCAGCCCCAGCATTTT. Translating gives CASSLTPEQPQHF.

The V and J genes are TRBV2 and TRBJ2-7, with D possibly TRBD2 on 6 matching bases. The germline V gene encodes CDR1 SNHLY and CDR2 FYNNEI. Trimming cost V 6 bases and J 1 base, with 19 bases left between them. There are 16 residues in the CDR3. Here the CDR3 reads CASSQPRLVGSYEQYF. DNA of the CDR3: TGTGCCAGCAGCCAACCAAGACTAGTAGGGTCCTACGAGCAGTACTTC.

V usage is TRBV5-4 and J usage is TRBJ2-3; 13 bases map to TRBD2. CDR1 and CDR2 (germline): SGHNT, YYREEE (reference sequence). The junction had 0 bases not matched to a gene; V was cut back by 4 bases and J by 1 base. CDR3 length: 15 residues. CDR3 region: CASSGLAGGTDTQYF. The DNA of the CDR3 is TGTGCCAGCAGCGGACTAGCGGGGGGCACAGATACGCAGTATTTT.

The chain employs TRBV5-5 and TRBJ2-5; D gene ambiguous. This CDR3 is 15 amino acids long. Germline CDR1 reads SGHKS; CDR2 reads YYEKEE (reference sequence). The V and J ends lost 1 base and 5 bases respectively, with 15 bases between them. The CDR3 reads CASSLSSPGSETQYF. The CDR3 nucleotides read TGTGCCAGCAGCTTGAGCTCTCCGGGTAGTGAGACCCAGTACTTC.

The rearrangement joins TRBV12-1 to TRBJ2-1; TRBD2 is the table's D call and was not checked against the DNA. TRBV12-1 is shown as a pseudogene. There are 14 residues in the CDR3. The CDR3 region has the DNA TGTGCCAGCACCCCAATCGGGGGTTACAATGAGCAGTTCTTC. This gives the protein CASTPIGGYNEQFF.

The chain carries TRBV10-3 and TRBJ2-2; 14 nucleotides line up with TRBD2. Germline CDR1 reads ENHRY; CDR2 reads SYGVKD. Trimming at V came to 11 bases and at J to 5 bases, leaving 4 bases not matched to a gene. The CDR3 is 14 amino acids. DNA for the CDR3: TGTGCCTCCAGGACTAGCGGGAGGACCGGGGAGCTGTTTTTT. Residues: CASRTSGRTGELFF.

The V call is TRBV6-1, the J call TRBJ1-2; tentative D call: TRBD1 (6 bases). The germline V gene encodes CDR1 MNHNS and CDR2 SASEGT. Trimming took off 6 bases at V and 2 bases at J, with 13 bases between the two ends. This CDR3 has 14 residues. The CDR3 loop is CASSQNRANYGYTF. The DNA of the CDR3 is TGTGCCAGCAGCCAGAACAGGGCCAACTATGGCTACACCTTC.

This chain links TRBV28 with TRBJ1-4; D gene ambiguous. V was cut by 5 bases and J by 0 bases, with 13 bases left in between. Germline CDR1 MDHEN, CDR2 SYDVKM. The CDR3 length is 16 residues. In DNA form, the CDR3 reads TGTGCCAGCAGTCAGAGGACTTACCCAACTAATGAAAAACTGTTTTTT. It specifies CASSQRTYPTNEKLFF.

The rearrangement links TRBV29-1 to TRBJ2-3; the D is unclear. V was trimmed by 2 bases and J by 5 bases, leaving 11 bases between them. Germline V lookup: CDR1 SQVTM, CDR2 ANQGSEA. The CDR3 runs 13 residues. CDR3 sequence: CSVEMSDGDTQYF. CDR3 nucleotide sequence: TGCAGCGTTGAAATGTCCGATGGAGATACGCAGTATTTT.

The chain recombines TRBV28 with TRBJ2-3; no clear D gene. The CDR3 runs 14 residues. Trimming removed 6 bases at V and 2 bases at J, with 12 bases between. In germline, CDR1 is MDHEN, CDR2 SYDVKM. The chain's CDR3 is CASRLTYNTDTQYF. The CDR3 nucleotides are TGTGCCAGCAGGCTAACTTATAACACAGATACGCAGTATTTT. Full variable domain (rest looked up from reference TRBV28 and TRBJ2-3): DVKVTQSSRYLVKRTGEKVFLECVQDMDHENMFWYRQDPGLGLRLIYFSYDVKMKEKGDIPEGYSVSREKKERFSLILESASTNQTSMYLCASRLTYNTDTQYFGPGTRLTVL.